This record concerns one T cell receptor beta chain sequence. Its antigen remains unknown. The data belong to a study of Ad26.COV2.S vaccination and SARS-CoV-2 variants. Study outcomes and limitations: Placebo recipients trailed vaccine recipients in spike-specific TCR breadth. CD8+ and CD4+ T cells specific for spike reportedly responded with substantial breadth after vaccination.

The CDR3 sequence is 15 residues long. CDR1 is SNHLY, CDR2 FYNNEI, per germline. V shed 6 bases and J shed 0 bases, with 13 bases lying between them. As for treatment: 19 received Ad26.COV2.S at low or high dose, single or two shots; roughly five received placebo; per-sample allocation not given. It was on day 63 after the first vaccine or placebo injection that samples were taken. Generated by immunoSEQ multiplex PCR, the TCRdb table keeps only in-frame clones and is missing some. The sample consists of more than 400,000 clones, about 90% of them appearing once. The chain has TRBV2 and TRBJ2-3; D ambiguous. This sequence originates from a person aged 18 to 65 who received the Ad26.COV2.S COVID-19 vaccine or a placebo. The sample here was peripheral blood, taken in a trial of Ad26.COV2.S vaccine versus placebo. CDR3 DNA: TGTGCCAGCAGGGCCCGCGAAACAAGCACAGATACGCAGTATTTT. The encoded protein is CASRARETSTDTQYF. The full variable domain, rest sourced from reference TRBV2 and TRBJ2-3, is EPEVTQTPSHQVTQMGQEVILRCVPISNHLYFYWYRQILGQKVEFLVSFYNNEISEKSEIFDDQFSVERPDGSNFTLKIRSTKLEDSAMYFCASRARETSTDTQYFGPGTRLTVL.